Listed here is a single TCR beta chain. The antigen it recognizes is unknown. One base away there is no much larger clone; base qualities are not given. Taken from cysteine to phenylalanine, the CDR3 has 18 residues. Just CDR3 DNA is preserved here, 54 bases in frame from base 1. Relative to germline, V is missing 2 bases and J is missing 5 bases, with 7 bases of the junction outside any gene match. From the germline V gene, CDR1 is LGHNA and CDR2 is YSLEER. Libraries were prepared through the immunoSEQ multiplex PCR assay. The table comes from immuneACCESS by way of TCRdb, which keeps in-frame sequences with V and J called. Part of the clones is missing from these tables; in studies checked, under half for an unresolved V gene and the rest for unknown reasons. Recorded for this sample are hundreds of thousands of clones; around 87% of them occurred a single time. The top ten hold about 0.0094% of the sample.

These data are taken from a study of shared T cell receptors in the human thymus (dated by TCRdb to the early 2020s). Notes on the research overall: The study examined how self-reactive, shared T-cell receptor alpha chains are generated in the human thymus.

The sample was also linked to a second study, of human thymus T cells. As that second paper reports: Immunologically healthy infants undergoing open corrective cardiac surgery for congenital heart defects in Finland were used as donors. Thymus tissue was obtained as surgical resects removed during corrective cardiac surgery. V and J gene segment usage appeared biased in both thymic and peripheral blood repertoires. Highly overlapping thymic TCR repertoires among unrelated individuals were reported in the related research. The study described the TCR alpha and beta repertoires in fewer than 10 infant thymus samples and a handful of matching peripheral blood samples. The infant donors were roughly 6 to 250 days old, and the cohort included six males and two females. After being mechanically released from the tissue, thymocytes were kept at -70 degrees C in pellets of about 8.5-32 million cells. A QIAsymphony instrument was used to extract genomic DNA from the frozen cell pellets. The immunoSEQ multiplex PCR assay was used to amplify the TCRB and TCRAD loci from a standardized amount of quality-controlled genomic DNA. The amplicons covered the V(D)J region and were long enough to include the CDR3 and to identify the V and J genes. Through the commercial immunoSEQ service, the amplicons were sequenced on an Illumina platform. Corrections for primer bias and sequencing errors followed previously described methods, while TCRAD and TCRB definitions were based on the IMGT database. Repertoires were analysed with immunoSEQ Analyzer 3.0 and VDJTools, covering basic statistics, V/J segment usage, diversity estimates, rarefaction and pairwise overlap. Diversity was estimated with Chao1, ChaoE, Efron-Thisted, Shannon and inverse Simpson indices, and also on datasets down-sampled to the smallest sample. Repertoire overlap was assessed by strict matching of CDR3 nucleotide sequence, V gene and J gene, and clustering was done by Jaccard-based multidimensional scaling. On average, thymus samples gave 750,000 to 950,000 unique TCRB clonotypes, whereas blood samples gave about 84,000.

The chain joins TRBV4-3 to TRBJ2-2, and 14 bases in between align with TRBD2. Source material: thymocytes. This sequence originates from a boy younger than two with a congenital heart defect. Donor details come from another sample of the same person, matched by shared clones. The CDR3 amino acid sequence is: CASSQTHRTSGGTGELFF. The DNA sequence is as follows: TGCGCCAGCAGCCAAACTCATAGGACTAGCGGGGGGACCGGGGAGCTGTTTTTT.